One TCR beta chain is described in this entry. These data come from a study of control samples from healthy donors and cancer patients. Data came from immunoSEQ multiplex PCR; TCRdb stores just in-frame clones and leaves some out. The sample consists of about 82,000 clones, about 94% of them appearing once. V lost 3 bases, J lost 6 bases, and 15 bases lay in between. The germline gives CDR1 DFQATT, CDR2 SNEGSKA (reference sequence). The CDR3 sequence is 15 residues long. This TCR derives from a young woman in good health. The V call is TRBV20-1, the J call TRBJ1-6; D is uncertain. Sequencing was performed on blood. The CDR3 region has the DNA TGCAGTGCTAGTGGGCGTACGGGCGTTAATTCACCCCTCCACTTT. Its protein is CSASGRTGVNSPLHF.